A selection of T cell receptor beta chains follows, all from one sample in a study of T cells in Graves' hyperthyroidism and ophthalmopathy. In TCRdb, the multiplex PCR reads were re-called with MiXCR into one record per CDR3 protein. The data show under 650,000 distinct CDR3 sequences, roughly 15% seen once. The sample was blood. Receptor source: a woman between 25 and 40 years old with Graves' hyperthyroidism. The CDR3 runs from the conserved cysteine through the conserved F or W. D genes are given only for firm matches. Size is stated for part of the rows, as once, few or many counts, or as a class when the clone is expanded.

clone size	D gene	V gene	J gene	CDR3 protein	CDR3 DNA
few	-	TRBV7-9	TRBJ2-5	CASSPTWSWNGKGGETQYF	TGTGCCAGCAGCCCCACGTGGTCTTGGAACGGTAAAGGGGGTGAGACCCAGTACTTC
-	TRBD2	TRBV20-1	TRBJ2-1	CSAFSSGNYNEQFF	TGCAGTGCTTTCTCTAGCGGGAACTACAATGAGCAGTTCTTC
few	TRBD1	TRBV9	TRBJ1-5	CASSATQTGTGGEDNQPQHF	TGTGCCAGCAGCGCGACTCAAACCGGGACAGGGGGCGAGGACAATCAGCCCCAGCATTTT
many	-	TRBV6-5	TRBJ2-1	CASSYASNEQFF	TGTGCCAGCAGTTACGCTTCGAATGAGCAGTTCTTC
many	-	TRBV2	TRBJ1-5	CASRQEFNQPQHF	TGTGCCAGCCGACAGGAGTTCAATCAGCCCCAGCATTTT
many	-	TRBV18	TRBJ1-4	CASSLGTSNEKLFF	TGTGCCAGCTCGTTAGGCACGTCTAATGAAAAACTGTTTTTT
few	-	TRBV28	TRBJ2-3	CTSISRPGRSTDTQYF	TGTACCAGCATCTCGCGCCCGGGGAGAAGCACAGATACGCAGTATTTT
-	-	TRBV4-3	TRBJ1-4	CASSHQWGWDRNEKLFF	TGCGCCAGCAGCCACCAGTGGGGGTGGGACCGTAATGAAAAACTGTTTTTT
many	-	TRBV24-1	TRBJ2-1	CATSDFPGHNEQFF	TGTGCCACCAGTGATTTCCCCGGTCACAATGAGCAGTTCTTC
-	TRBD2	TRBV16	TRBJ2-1	CASSQSRLADNNEQFF	TGTGCCAGCAGCCAATCGAGGCTAGCGGATAACAATGAGCAGTTCTTC
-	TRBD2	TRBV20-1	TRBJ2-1	CSASSQVGGSSYNEQFF	TGCAGTGCTAGTAGTCAGGTCGGCGGGAGCTCCTACAATGAGCAGTTCTTC
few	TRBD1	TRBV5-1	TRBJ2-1	CASSHPGQGTSKSSYNEQFF	TGCGCCAGCAGCCATCCGGGACAGGGAACTAGCAAGAGCTCCTACAATGAGCAGTTCTTC
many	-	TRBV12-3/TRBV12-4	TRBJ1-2	CASRPETNYGYTF	TGTGCCAGCAGACCAGAAACTAACTATGGCTACACCTTC
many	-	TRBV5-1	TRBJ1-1	CASSMGLNTEAFF	TGCGCCAGCAGCATGGGGCTGAACACTGAAGCTTTCTTT
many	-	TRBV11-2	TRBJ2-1	CASSLGSDEQFF	TGTGCCAGCAGCTTAGGCAGCGATGAGCAGTTCTTC
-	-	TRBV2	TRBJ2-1	CASSGDRGGGYYNEQFF	TGTGCCAGCAGTGGGGATAGGGGGGGAGGGTACTACAATGAGCAGTTCTTC
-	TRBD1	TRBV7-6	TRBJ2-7	CASSLWGTGGIYEQYF	TGTGCCAGCAGCTTATGGGGGACAGGGGGAATCTACGAGCAGTACTTC
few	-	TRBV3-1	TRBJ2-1	CASKADTTYNEQFF	TGTGCCAGTAAAGCGGACACCACCTACAATGAGCAGTTCTTC
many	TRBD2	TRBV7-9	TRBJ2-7	CASSLTSGGLYEQYF	TGTGCCAGCAGCCTGACTAGCGGGGGACTCTACGAGCAGTACTTC
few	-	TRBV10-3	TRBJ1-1	CAISEIDNTEAFF	TGTGCCATCAGTGAAATTGACAACACTGAAGCTTTCTTT
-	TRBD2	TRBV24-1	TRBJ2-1	CATSDFPGGRAVDEQFF	TGTGCCACCAGTGATTTTCCGGGCGGGAGGGCGGTAGATGAGCAGTTCTTC
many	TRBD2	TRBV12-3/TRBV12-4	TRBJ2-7	CASSHTGTSIYEQYF	TGTGCCAGCAGCCATACCGGGACTAGCATCTACGAGCAGTACTTC
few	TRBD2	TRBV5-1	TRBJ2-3	CASSLAKTSGISDTQYF	TGCGCCAGCAGCTTGGCCAAGACTAGCGGGATTTCAGATACGCAGTATTTT
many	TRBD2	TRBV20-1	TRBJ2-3	CSASLASGRDTQYF	TGCAGTGCTAGTCTGGCTAGCGGGAGAGATACGCAGTATTTT
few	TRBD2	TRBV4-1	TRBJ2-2	CASSQLAGYYLFF	TGCGCCAGCAGCCAACTAGCGGGATATTATCTGTTTTTT
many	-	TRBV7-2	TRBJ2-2	CASSLVFGAGELFF	TGTGCCAGCAGCTTAGTGTTTGGGGCCGGGGAGCTGTTTTTT
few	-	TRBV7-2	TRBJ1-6	CASSLNARQTYNSPLHF	TGTGCCAGCAGCTTAAACGCCCGACAGACCTATAATTCACCCCTCCACTTT